This TCR beta chain was documented in a study of shared T cell receptors in the human thymus. Germline lookup yields CDR1 ENHRY and CDR2 SYGVKD. Trimming took off 6 bases at V and 2 bases at J, with 10 bases between the two ends. The CDR3 sequence is 13 residues long. This clone appeared a few times. Only in-frame clones appear in the TCRdb table, and some are missing; sequencing was by immunoSEQ multiplex PCR. The sample yields around 730,000 clones, 70% to 90% seen once. The same data also went into a second study, on human thymus T cells. From that report: Donation was from healthy Finnish infants who were having corrective surgery that addressed congenital heart defects. Thymus tissue for the work was resected from patients undergoing corrective heart surgery. Thymic and blood repertoires seemed to favor certain V and J genes.

The TCR originated in a girl less than two years old with a congenital heart defect. The chain links TRBV10-3 to TRBJ1-2; TRBD1 is a possible D gene (5 bases). The sequenced sample was thymocytes. The CDR3 spells CAIRWGVNYGYTF. The CDR3 nucleotides read TGTGCCATCAGGTGGGGGGTAAACTATGGCTACACCTTC.